The TCR beta chain under discussion was sequenced for a study of blood T cell repertoires in COVID-19 (dated by TCRdb to 2020 to 2022). Background for the entire study: The collaborator samples originated in the United States, Italy and Spain and spanned the acute and convalescent phases of COVID-19. The material from the prospective study consisted of cDNA or gDNA derived from T cells, B-cell-depleted T cells, or PBMCs. The dataset comprised deeply sampled blood TCRbeta repertoires from subjects exposed to, actively infected with, or recovered from COVID-19. A freely available public database, intended as a resource for researchers studying the immune response to SARS-CoV-2, is where the repertoires were released. Samples were obtained from the ongoing ImmuneRACE study (first 160 participants) and from roughly 1,300 subjects provided by 6 global collaborators. The sample metadata nearly always contained a de-identified subject ID, COVID-19 status, age in years and sex. Where HLA class I and class II types were available, the types were taken from metadata supplied by the sample provider, not from assay-based typing.

TCRbeta CDR3 regions were amplified from genomic DNA by means of the immunoSEQ Assay, a bias-controlled multiplex PCR. Processing in the source paper ran as follows. The number of nucleated cells in each sample was estimated by amplification of reference gene primers within the assay. Sequence reads were collapsed and filtered to measure the absolute abundance of every unique TCRbeta CDR3 rearrangement. Productive Simpson clonality was computed per sample as the square root of Simpson's diversity index over productive rearrangements. The source is immuneACCESS, and TCRdb retained only in-frame sequences with V and J called. Part of the clones is not carried over; for the studies checked, unresolved V genes explain less than half of this, and the remainder is unexplained. The DNA gave D and trimming, while V, J and clone size come from that table. The sample table contains approximately 180,000 clones; only one count was recorded for approximately 80% of them. Clones ranked in the top ten supply roughly 17% of the sample.

Participants in the prospective study were aged roughly 18 to 100 years, lived in some 24 United States geographic areas, and enrolled through a virtual design. Cohort assignment in the prospective study relied on participant-reported clinical history from a screening survey and a study questionnaire. ImmuneRACE Cohort 3 recovered participants were defined by two consecutive negative NP/OP PCR tests, healthcare professional clearance, or symptom resolution. Mobile phlebotomists in the prospective study collected whole blood, serum and a nasopharyngeal or oropharyngeal swab from every participant. Additional blood draws and questionnaires over an approximately two-month period could optionally be provided by prospective study participants. Blood samples from the prospective study were shipped frozen or at room temperature prior to DNA extraction. General conclusions and limits of the study: The quantity of clinical and demographic metadata differed by source and by participant and was supplied without curation.

In regard to this clone: The antigen this receptor binds is unknown. Per-base quality was not reported, and no clone a single base away is much larger than it.

Sequences were obtained from PBMCs or T cells enriched from blood (not recorded which). This TCR came from a woman in her fifties or sixties who had recovered from COVID-19.

The DNA sequence follows: TGTGCCAGCAGCTCGGGCCGGGACAGCAAAAACATTCAGTACTTC. This gives the protein CASSSGRDSKNIQYF. The chain employs TRBV11-3 and TRBJ2-4; TRBD1 lines up with 7 middle nucleotides. Taken from the germline V gene, the CDR1 and CDR2 loops are SGHNT and YENEEA. Trimming takes 4 bases off V and 3 bases off J; junction bases not matched to a gene: 6. The CDR3 covers 15 residues, taking in both the cysteine and the phenylalanine. Just the 45-base CDR3 DNA is kept, in frame starting at base 1.